Each of the 32 T cell receptor beta chains below was sequenced from the same sample in a study of cytomegalovirus exposure and HLA in healthy donors. The table came from immunoSEQ multiplex PCR; TCRdb's copy has only in-frame clones and leaves some out. This sample has tens of thousands of clones, with about 94% found just once. The material sequenced was PBMCs. The receptors come from a man between 18 and 29 years old in good health and CMV-seropositive.

The rearrangement links TRBV13 to TRBJ2-7, with D perhaps matching TRBD1 (5 bases). The V gene's germline CDR1 is PRHDT and CDR2 FYEKMQ (reference sequence). V was shortened by 4 bases and J by 7 bases, with 14 bases between the two germline ends. The CDR3 has 13 residues. The DNA for the CDR3 is TGTGCCAGCAGCTCGCAGGGTCTGGGGGAGCAGTACTTC. This codes for CASSSQGLGEQYF.

CDR3 in amino acids: CASGLGAADTQYF. The CDR3 DNA follows: TGTGCCAGCGGCCTGGGGGCCGCAGATACGCAGTATTTT. This chain connects TRBV6-5 to TRBJ2-3; D might be TRBD1 (6 bases). Germline V gene lookup returns CDR1 MNHEY and CDR2 SVGAGI. CDR3 size: 13 residues. Trimming cost V 8 bases and J 4 bases, with 13 bases left between them.

The chain recombines TRBV21-1 with TRBJ2-7; TRBD1 reflects the table's D call only, with no check against the DNA. TRBV21-1 is a pseudogene locus. This CDR3 spans 16 amino acids. The CDR3 protein is CASSKNRQGDSYEQYF. DNA of the CDR3: TGTGCCAGCAGCAAGAATCGTCAGGGGGACTCCTACGAGCAGTACTTC.

The chain couples TRBV7-9 to TRBJ2-7; no definite D call. Trimming took off 2 bases at V and 2 bases at J, with 10 bases between the two ends. The length of the CDR3 is 14 residues. Germline assignment: CDR1 SEHNR and CDR2 FQNEAQ (reference sequence). In nucleotides, the CDR3 is TGTGCCAGCAGCTTAACGGTCACGCCCTACGAGCAGTACTTC. Translating gives CASSLTVTPYEQYF. Variable domain in full (rest from reference TRBV7-9 and TRBJ2-7): DTGVSQNPRHKITKRGQNVTFRCDPISEHNRLYWYRQTLGQGPEFLTYFQNEAQLEKSRLLSDRFSAERPKGSFSTLEIQRTEQGDSAMYLCASSLTVTPYEQYFGPGTRLTVT.

J is TRBJ2-7 and V is TRBV6-1, with 7 nucleotides matching TRBD2. CDR3 length equals 15 residues. V trimming: 3 bases; J trimming: 0 bases; junction bases outside the gene matches: 5. Germline CDR1 and CDR2: MNHNS and SASEGT. The CDR3 nucleotides read TGTGCCAGCAGTGATAAAGCGGGACCCTCCTACGAGCAGTACTTC. This sequence encodes CASSDKAGPSYEQYF.

CDR3 in amino acids: CASSQALSGIGEQYF. The DNA for the CDR3 is TGCGCCAGCAGCCAAGCACTTAGCGGGATAGGCGAGCAGTACTTC. The chain uses TRBV4-1 and TRBJ2-7; the match to TRBD2 covers 8 bases. V was clipped by 1 base and J by 6 bases; unmatched bases: 8. The germline V gene has CDR1 MGHRA and CDR2 YSYEKL. The CDR3 totals 15 residues.

The V and J genes are TRBV25-1 and TRBJ2-7; perhaps TRBD1 as D (5 bases). Trimming removed 2 bases at V and 1 base at J, with 9 bases between. The CDR3 contains 14 residues. From germline, CDR1 is MGHDK and CDR2 SYGVNS. The CDR3 nucleotides are TGTGCCAGCAGTGAAGAAGACAGATCCTACGAGCAGTACTTC. Its protein is CASSEEDRSYEQYF.

This clone was seen more than once but under ten times. The V call is TRBV6-1, the J call TRBJ2-7; no firm D call. CDR1 is MNHNS and CDR2 is SASEGT in the germline V gene. This CDR3 has 12 residues. V gave up 4 bases and J gave up 2 bases, with 6 bases separating them. Written as DNA, the CDR3 is TGTGCCAGCAGTGTTACAGCCTACGAGCAGTACTTC. It translates to CASSVTAYEQYF.

This clone was picked up one time. J is TRBJ2-3 and V is TRBV11-2; no definite D call. Trimming stripped 5 bases from V and 6 bases from J, with 6 bases between. There are 11 residues in the CDR3. CDR1 and CDR2 from the germline V gene are SGHAT and FQNNGV. DNA of the CDR3: TGTGCCAGCAGCCCCGCGGATACGCAGTATTTT. Translation: CASSPADTQYF. Drawing the rest from reference TRBV11-2 and TRBJ2-3, the complete variable domain is EAGVAQSPRYKIIEKRQSVAFWCNPISGHATLYWYQQILGQGPKLLIQFQNNGVVDDSQLPKDRFSAERLKGVDSTLKIQPAKLEDSAVYLCASSPADTQYFGPGTRLTVL.

The chain couples TRBV9 to TRBJ1-3; D is uncertain. Germline-derived CDR1 and CDR2 are SGDLS and YYNGEE. V shed 3 bases and J shed 8 bases, with 21 bases lying between them. The length of the CDR3 is 16 residues. The CDR3 DNA is TGTGCCAGCAGCGGTAGATCCACAGACCCCTTCCACACCATATATTTT. Protein product: CASSGRSTDPFHTIYF.

This chain links TRBV27 with TRBJ2-1; 11 nucleotides align to TRBD2. Trimming removed 5 bases from V and 5 bases from J; junction bases left unmatched: 5. There are 15 residues in the CDR3. CDR1 MNHEY and CDR2 SMNVEV come from the germline V gene (reference sequence). The CDR3, as DNA: TGTGCCAGCAGTCCCCTGGGACTAGCGGACAATGAGCAGTTCTTC. It codes for CASSPLGLADNEQFF.

V gene TRBV4-2 combines with J gene TRBJ2-1, with TRBD2 matching 13 bases. Germline V gives CDR1 LGHNA, CDR2 YNFKEQ. J gave up 8 bases and V 0 bases, and 7 bases lay outside the gene matches. This CDR3 has 17 residues. The CDR3 is CASSQDRTSGSRDEQFF. In DNA, the CDR3 is TGTGCCAGCAGCCAAGATCGGACTAGCGGGAGTAGGGATGAGCAGTTCTTC.

The chain recombines TRBV7-3 with TRBJ2-7; tentative D call: TRBD2 (6 bases). CDR1 and CDR2 from the germline V gene are SGHTA and FQGTGA. The CDR3 sequence is 15 residues long. Trimming left V 5 bases short and J 6 bases short, with 20 bases between. The CDR3 coding sequence is TGTGCCAGCAGCCAGGCGGGGCTAGCGACTTCCGAGCAGTACTTC. Its translation: CASSQAGLATSEQYF.

The chain recombines TRBV28 with TRBJ1-1; no reliable D call. This CDR3 has 14 amino acids. V dropped 7 bases and J dropped 6 bases, with 18 bases sitting between them. Germline CDR1 and CDR2: MDHEN and SYDVKM. DNA for the CDR3: TGTGCCAGCATCCCGGGGTTCCAAGGGTCTGAAGCTTTCTTT. Translation: CASIPGFQGSEAFF.

This clone was seen a handful of times. This sequence joins TRBV6-4 and TRBJ2-1, with 11 bases that match TRBD2. With V trimmed by 4 bases and J by 4 bases, 3 bases remained unmatched. The CDR3 totals 15 residues. Per the germline V gene, CDR1 is MRHNA and CDR2 is SNTAGT. DNA of the CDR3: TGTGCCAGCAGTGCGACTAGCGGGGATTACAATGAGCAGTTCTTC. Its translation is CASSATSGDYNEQFF.

This clone is a singleton in its sample. The chain links TRBV28 to TRBJ2-3; D possibly corresponds to TRBD2 (7 bases). Trimming cost V 6 bases and J 2 bases, with 21 bases left between them. Germline V gene data show CDR1 as MDHEN and CDR2 as SYDVKM. The CDR3 extends over 17 amino acids. In DNA form, the CDR3 reads TGTGCCAGCAGCCCTCTGGGGGGGGCCGTATACACAGATACGCAGTATTTT. Residues: CASSPLGGAVYTDTQYF.

CDR3: CAWDRDGYTF. The CDR3 DNA follows: TGTGCCTGGGACAGGGATGGCTACACCTTC. This chain connects TRBV30 to TRBJ1-2, with TRBD1 matching 7 bases. CDR3 size: 10 residues. The ends lost 5 bases at V and 6 bases at J; junction bases unmatched: 0. Germline V gives CDR1 GTSNPN, CDR2 SVGIG (reference sequence).

J is TRBJ2-3 and V is TRBV25-1, with 10 bases fitting TRBD1. The germline CDR1 and CDR2 sequences are MGHDK and SYGVNS. CDR3 length: 16 amino acids. V lost 6 bases and J lost 2; bases outside the gene matches: 8. The CDR3 DNA follows: TGTGCCAGCAGCTCCCCCGGGACAGGGGACACAGATACGCAGTATTTT. Translating it yields CASSSPGTGDTDTQYF.

The genes are TRBV6-5 and TRBJ2-7, with 15 nucleotides matching TRBD2. This CDR3 is built from 15 residues. The germline V gene has CDR1 MNHEY and CDR2 SVGAGI. V was clipped by 5 bases and J by 4 bases; unmatched bases: 3. CDR3 residues: CASSRTSGRGYEQYF. The CDR3 DNA reads TGTGCCAGCAGTAGGACTAGCGGGAGGGGATACGAGCAGTACTTC.

Worth noting for this clone: An end of the junction differs from the germline gene, which may be a read error. V gene TRBV7-7 combines with J gene TRBJ2-3; D possibly corresponds to TRBD2 (6 bases). The germline CDR1 and CDR2 sequences are SSHAT and FNYEAQ (reference sequence). The CDR3 extends over 15 amino acids. This CDR3 is CASSHGAGTQDTQYF. CDR3 in DNA: TGTGCTAGCAGCCACGGGGCGGGGACGCAAGATACGCAGTATTTT.

The CDR3 loop is CASSSLRGDYNEQFF. In nucleotides, the CDR3 is TGTGCCAGCAGCTCCCTACGCGGAGACTACAATGAGCAGTTCTTC. The chain combines TRBV11-2 with TRBJ2-1; D uncertain. This CDR3 spans 15 amino acids. V lost 4 bases and J 3 bases, leaving 13 bases between the germline ends. Germline CDR1 SGHAT, CDR2 FQNNGV.

This rearrangement joins TRBV6-4 to TRBJ2-1, with a tentative D call TRBD1 (5 bases). Germline lookup yields CDR1 MRHNA and CDR2 SNTAGT. Trimming removed 2 bases from V and 1 base from J, with 9 bases in between. CDR3 size: 15 residues. Here the CDR3 reads CASSDGAVSYNEQFF. As DNA, the CDR3 is TGTGCCAGCAGTGACGGGGCTGTTTCCTACAATGAGCAGTTCTTC.

The rearrangement uses TRBV30 and TRBJ2-3, with D possibly being TRBD2 (6 bases). Germline V gives CDR1 GTSNPN, CDR2 SVGIG (reference sequence). The V gene lost 4 bases and the J gene lost 0 bases, with 14 bases spanning the gap. The CDR3 totals 15 residues. This chain's CDR3 is CAWMGSSASTDTQYF. The CDR3 nucleotides are TGTGCCTGGATGGGATCTAGCGCAAGCACAGATACGCAGTATTTT.

This clone came up once. The chain is built from TRBV10-3 and TRBJ1-1; possibly TRBD1 for D (5 bases). The CDR3 has 19 residues. The germline CDR1 and CDR2 sequences are ENHRY and SYGVKD. Trimming took off 0 bases at V and 8 bases at J, with 28 bases between the two ends. CDR3 residues: CAISESTITEASGGLEAFF. CDR3 bases: TGTGCCATCAGTGAGTCTACGATTACTGAGGCCTCGGGGGGTTTAGAAGCTTTCTTT.

The V call is TRBV29-1, the J call TRBJ2-1, with 7 bases that match TRBD1. The CDR3 consists of 12 residues. V dropped 4 bases and J dropped 5; count of bases not matched to a gene: 2. CDR1 and CDR2 from the germline V gene are SQVTM and ANQGSEA. CDR3 nucleotide sequence: TGCAGCGTTGGACAGGGAGACAATGAGCAGTTCTTC. Protein: CSVGQGDNEQFF.

This CDR3 is CASGGTSSSHEQYF. DNA of the CDR3: TGTGCCAGCGGGGGGACTAGCTCCAGCCACGAGCAGTACTTC. V and J are TRBV28 and TRBJ2-7; TRBD2 agrees at 9 bases. This CDR3 comprises 14 residues. Germline CDR1 is MDHEN and CDR2 is SYDVKM. Germline trimming cut 8 bases from V and 5 bases from J; bases unmatched to any gene: 10.

The chain carries TRBV4-1 and TRBJ2-1; possible D gene TRBD2, 6 bases. CDR1 MGHRA and CDR2 YSYEKL come from the germline V gene. The length of the CDR3 is 15 residues. Trimming shortened V by 1 base and J by 4 bases, and 11 bases separated the two germline ends. CDR3: CASSQGGGPYNEQFF. As DNA, the CDR3 is TGCGCCAGCAGCCAAGGCGGAGGGCCTTACAATGAGCAGTTCTTC.

The V and J genes are TRBV5-1 and TRBJ1-1; no clear D gene. This CDR3 is built from 14 residues. Trimming removed 4 bases from V and 4 bases from J, with 14 bases in between. Germline CDR1 SGHRS, CDR2 YFSETQ. The CDR3 coding sequence is TGCGCCAGCAGCGGGAATGAAGGGAGCACTGAAGCTTTCTTT. Translation: CASSGNEGSTEAFF.

The rearrangement links TRBV5-1 to TRBJ2-4, with 7 bases identical to TRBD2. Germline V gene sequence: CDR1 SGHRS, CDR2 YFSETQ. The CDR3 extends over 19 amino acids. V shed 3 bases, J shed 0 bases, and the junction held 15 bases outside the gene matches. The CDR3: CASSWGAGENSLAKNIQYF. DNA for the CDR3: TGCGCCAGCAGCTGGGGCGCGGGGGAAAACTCCCTAGCCAAAAACATTCAGTACTTC.

This chain uses TRBV5-1 with TRBJ2-1; 11 nucleotides match TRBD2. Germline V gene lookup returns CDR1 SGHRS and CDR2 YFSETQ. With V trimmed by 2 bases and J by 6 bases, 13 bases remained unmatched. The CDR3 length is 18 residues. For the CDR3, the DNA is TGCGCCAGCAGCTTTTCTATAGCCGGGACTAGCGGAGCCAATGAGCAGTTCTTC. Translation gives CASSFSIAGTSGANEQFF.

Of note for this clone: Relative to the germline gene, one junction end is altered; a read error may explain this. The V gene is TRBV5-8, the J gene TRBJ2-5, with D unresolved. Germline V gives CDR1 SGHTS, CDR2 YDEGEE. This CDR3 spans 13 amino acids. CDR3 bases: TGTGCCAGTAGCTTGATAGCAGAAGAGACCCAGTACTTC. Translating gives CASSLIAEETQYF. Filled out from reference TRBV5-8 and TRBJ2-5, the complete variable domain reads EAGVTQSPTHLIKTRGQQATLRCSPISGHTSVYWYQQALGLGLQFLLWYDEGEERNRGNFPPRFSGRQFPNYSSELNVNALELEDSALYLCASSLIAEETQYFGPGTRLLVL.

The chain joins TRBV5-4 to TRBJ2-7; 7 bases match TRBD1. V dropped 4 bases and J dropped 6; count of bases not matched to a gene: 7. Per the germline V gene, CDR1 is SGHNT and CDR2 is YYREEE (reference sequence). The CDR3 totals 13 residues. The CDR3 bases are TGTGCCAGCAGCCCAGGACAGGAGGTCGAGCAGTACTTC. It codes for CASSPGQEVEQYF.